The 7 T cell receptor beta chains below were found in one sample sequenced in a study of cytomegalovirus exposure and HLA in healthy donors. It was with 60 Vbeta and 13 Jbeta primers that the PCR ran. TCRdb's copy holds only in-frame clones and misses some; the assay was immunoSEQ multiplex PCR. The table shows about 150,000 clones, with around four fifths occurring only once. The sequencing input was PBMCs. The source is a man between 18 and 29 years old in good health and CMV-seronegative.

CDR3: CASSPGTGGYQPQHF. The CDR3 DNA reads as TGTGCCAGCAGTCCCGGGACAGGAGGATATCAGCCCCAGCATTTT. The chain employs TRBV28 and TRBJ1-5; the match to TRBD1 covers 8 bases. The V gene end was trimmed by 5 bases and the J gene end by 5 bases; junction bases not matched to a gene: 8. This CDR3 comprises 15 residues. Per the germline V gene, CDR1 is MDHEN and CDR2 is SYDVKM.

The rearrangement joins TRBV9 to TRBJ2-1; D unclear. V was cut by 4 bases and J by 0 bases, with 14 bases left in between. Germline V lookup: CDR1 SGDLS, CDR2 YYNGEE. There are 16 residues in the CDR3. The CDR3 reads CASSTRSHLSYNEQFF. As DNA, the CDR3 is TGTGCCAGCAGCACTCGGTCCCACCTCTCCTACAATGAGCAGTTCTTC.

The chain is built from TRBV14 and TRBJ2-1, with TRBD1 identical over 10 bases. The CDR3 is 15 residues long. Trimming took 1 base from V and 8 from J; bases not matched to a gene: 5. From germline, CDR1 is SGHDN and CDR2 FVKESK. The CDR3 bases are TGTGCCAGCAGCCAAGTGACAGGGGGCTCCTATGAGCAGTTCTTC. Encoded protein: CASSQVTGGSYEQFF.

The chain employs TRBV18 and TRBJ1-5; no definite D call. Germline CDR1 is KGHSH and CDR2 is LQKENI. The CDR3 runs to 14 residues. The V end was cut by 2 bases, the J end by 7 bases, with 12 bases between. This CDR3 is CASSPKPSGQPQHF. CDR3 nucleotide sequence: TGTGCCAGCTCACCAAAGCCCAGCGGGCAGCCCCAGCATTTT.

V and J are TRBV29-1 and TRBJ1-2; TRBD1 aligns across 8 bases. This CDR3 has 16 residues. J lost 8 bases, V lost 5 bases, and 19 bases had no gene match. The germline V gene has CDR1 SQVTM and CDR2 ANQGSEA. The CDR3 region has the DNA TGCAGCGTTATGGAACCAGGGGGCCAAAGCCAAGGGGGCTACACCTTC. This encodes CSVMEPGGQSQGGYTF. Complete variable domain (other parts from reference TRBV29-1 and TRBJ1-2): SAVISQKPSRDICQRGTSLTIQCQVDSQVTMMFWYRQQPGQSLTLIATANQGSEATYESGFVIDKFPISRPNLTFSTLTVSNMSPEDSSIYLCSVMEPGGQSQGGYTFGSGTRLTVV.

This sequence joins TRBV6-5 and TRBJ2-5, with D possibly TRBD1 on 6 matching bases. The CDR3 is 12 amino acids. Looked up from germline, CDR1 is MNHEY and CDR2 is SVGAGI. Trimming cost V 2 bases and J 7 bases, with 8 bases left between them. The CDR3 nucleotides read TGTGCCAGCAGTTACCAACAGGGGACCCAGTACTTC. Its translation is CASSYQQGTQYF.

The CDR3 DNA reads as TGTGCCAGCAGTTTATATAGGGGCTCTGGGTCACCCCTCCACTTT. Its protein is CASSLYRGSGSPLHF. The gene calls are TRBV28 and TRBJ1-6; TRBD1 might be the D (5 bases). The CDR3 is 15 amino acids. CDR1 is MDHEN and CDR2 is SYDVKM in the germline V gene. V dropped 1 base and J dropped 10 bases, with 14 bases sitting between them.